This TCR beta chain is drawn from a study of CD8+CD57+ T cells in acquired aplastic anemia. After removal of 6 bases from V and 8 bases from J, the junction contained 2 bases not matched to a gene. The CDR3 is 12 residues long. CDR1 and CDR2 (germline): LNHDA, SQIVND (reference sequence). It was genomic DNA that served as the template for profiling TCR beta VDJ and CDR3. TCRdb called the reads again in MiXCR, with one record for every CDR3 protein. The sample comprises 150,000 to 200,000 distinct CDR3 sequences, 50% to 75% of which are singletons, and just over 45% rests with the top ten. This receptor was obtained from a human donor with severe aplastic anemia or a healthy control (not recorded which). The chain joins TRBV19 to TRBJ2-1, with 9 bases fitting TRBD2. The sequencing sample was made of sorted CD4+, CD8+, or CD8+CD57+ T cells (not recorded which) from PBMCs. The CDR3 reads CASSGLAYEQFF. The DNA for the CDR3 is TGTGCCAGTAGCGGACTAGCGTATGAGCAGTTCTTC.